The T cell receptor (beta chain) described here comes from a study of T cell responses to AZD1222 COVID-19 vaccine. Study-level background: Second-dose schedules of about 4 or about 12 weeks were combined.

This CDR3 comprises 13 residues. V was trimmed by 2 bases and J by 1 base, leaving 3 bases between them. CDR1 is SGHAT, CDR2 FQDESV, per germline (reference sequence). Method: immunoSEQ multiplex PCR; TCRdb's copy keeps in-frame clones and lacks some. Of about 21,000 clones in the sample, approximately 80% were seen once. The gene calls are TRBV11-1 and TRBJ1-5; no definite D call. Sequences were derived from peripheral blood, sampled on day 0 of AZD1222 vaccination. The receptor comes from an adult in good health. As DNA, the CDR3 is TGTGCCAGCAGCTTAACCAGCAATCAGCCCCAGCATTTT. Translating gives CASSLTSNQPQHF. The entire variable domain, with the rest obtained from reference TRBV11-1 and TRBJ1-5, is as follows: EAEVAQSPRYKITEKSQAVAFWCDPISGHATLYWYRQILGQGPELLVQFQDESVVDDSQLPKDRFSAERLKGVDSTLKIQPAELGDSAMYLCASSLTSNQPQHFGDGTRLSIL.